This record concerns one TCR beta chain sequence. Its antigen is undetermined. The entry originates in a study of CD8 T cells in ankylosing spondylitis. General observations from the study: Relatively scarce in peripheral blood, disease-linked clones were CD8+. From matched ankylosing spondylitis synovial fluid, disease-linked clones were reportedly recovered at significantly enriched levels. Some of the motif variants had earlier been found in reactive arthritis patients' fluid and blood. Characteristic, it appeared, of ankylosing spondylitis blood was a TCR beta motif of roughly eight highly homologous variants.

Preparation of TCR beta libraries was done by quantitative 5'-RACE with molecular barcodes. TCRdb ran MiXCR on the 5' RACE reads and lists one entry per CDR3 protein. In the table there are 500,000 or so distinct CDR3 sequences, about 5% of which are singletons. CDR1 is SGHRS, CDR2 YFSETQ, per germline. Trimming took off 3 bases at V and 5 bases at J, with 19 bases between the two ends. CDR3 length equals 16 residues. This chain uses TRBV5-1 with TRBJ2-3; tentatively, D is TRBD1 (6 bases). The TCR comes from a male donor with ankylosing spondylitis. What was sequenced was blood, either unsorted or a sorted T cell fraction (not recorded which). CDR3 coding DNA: TGCGCCAGCAGCTCCTTGGGGGCCCTAAGGGGAGATACGCAGTATTTT. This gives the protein CASSSLGALRGDTQYF.